Sequencing of this TCR beta chain was carried out in a study of cytomegalovirus exposure and HLA in healthy donors. Study context: T cells numbering around 180 million yielded more than 95 million unique TCR beta sequences in an earlier analysis. Findings and limits, study-wide: Association of a missense DCLRE1C variant with TCR beta V- and J-gene trimming was reported in a later analysis.

As to this clone: The antigen is not known.

Between the trimmed V and J ends, which lost 2 bases and 0 bases, there was a span of 8 bases. CDR1 is MNHNS, CDR2 SASEGT, per germline. This CDR3 is built from 15 residues. In the PCR, 60 Vbeta and 13 Jbeta primers were used. The protocol was immunoSEQ multiplex PCR, while the TCRdb copy is restricted to in-frame clones and leaves out a portion. The sample consists of approximately 120,000 clones, roughly four fifths of them appearing once. This chain links TRBV6-1 with TRBJ2-1; D perhaps matches TRBD2 (5 bases). The source is a woman in her forties in good health and CMV-seropositive. The sequenced material came from PBMCs. This chain's CDR3 is CASSEYRGSYNEQFF. The CDR3 nucleotides read TGTGCCAGCAGTGAATACCGGGGCTCCTACAATGAGCAGTTCTTC.